The rows below give T cell receptor beta chains drawn from one sample of a study of blood T cell repertoires in COVID-19. Sequenced by immunoSEQ multiplex PCR; TCRdb stores in-frame clones only, minus some. The sample has roughly 300,000 clones, more than 85% seen once. Sequenced material: PBMCs or T cells enriched from blood (not recorded which). The receptors here all came from a woman in her twenties or thirties who had recovered from COVID-19. The CDR3 runs from the conserved cysteine through the conserved F or W. D genes are given only for firm matches. Clone size is stated in some rows and not others, as once, few, many or a class when expanded.

cdr3_nt: TGCAGCGTTGAAGATCAGGGGCGCGGGGAGCTGTTTTTT
cdr3_aa: CSVEDQGRGELFF
d_call: NA
j_call: TRBJ2-2
v_call: TRBV29-1
clone_size: NA

cdr3_nt: TGTGCCAGCAGCTTAAGGGGGGGGAGCTCCTACAATGAGCAGTTCTTC
cdr3_aa: CASSLRGGSSYNEQFF
d_call: NA
j_call: TRBJ2-1
v_call: TRBV7-6
clone_size: NA

cdr3_nt: TGTGCCAGCAGTTCAGACAGGGACCCTGTATACGAGCAGTACTTC
cdr3_aa: CASSSDRDPVYEQYF
d_call: TRBD1
j_call: TRBJ2-7
v_call: TRBV6-2/TRBV6-3
clone_size: NA

cdr3_nt: TGTGCCAGCTCACCACGGCGGGGGGGCACAGATACGCAGTATTTT
cdr3_aa: CASSPRRGGTDTQYF
d_call: TRBD2
j_call: TRBJ2-3
v_call: TRBV18
clone_size: NA

cdr3_nt: TGTGCCAGCAGCCCAGGAACAGGGCATCAGCCCCAGCATTTT
cdr3_aa: CASSPGTGHQPQHF
d_call: NA
j_call: TRBJ1-5
v_call: TRBV7-2
clone_size: few

cdr3_nt: TGTGCCAGCAGTGGAACAGGGGTGGGTAACTATGGCTACACCTTC
cdr3_aa: CASSGTGVGNYGYTF
d_call: TRBD1
j_call: TRBJ1-2
v_call: TRBV2
clone_size: once

cdr3_nt: TGCAGTGCGGACCGGACTAGAGAGCAGTTCTTC
cdr3_aa: CSADRTREQFF
d_call: TRBD2
j_call: TRBJ2-1
v_call: TRBV20-1
clone_size: NA

cdr3_nt: TGCGCCAGCAGCTCGGGGGATAGCACAGATACGCAGTATTTT
cdr3_aa: CASSSGDSTDTQYF
d_call: NA
j_call: TRBJ2-3
v_call: TRBV5-1
clone_size: NA

cdr3_nt: TGTGCCAGCAGCTTGGGAGGCGGGGGGAGTTCACCCCTCCACTTT
cdr3_aa: CASSLGGGGSSPLHF
d_call: NA
j_call: TRBJ1-6
v_call: TRBV5-6
clone_size: NA

cdr3_nt: TGTGCCAGCAGTTTAGCAGGGCCCCCCGAGCAGTACTTC
cdr3_aa: CASSLAGPPEQYF
d_call: NA
j_call: TRBJ2-7
v_call: TRBV27
clone_size: NA

cdr3_nt: TGTGCCAGCAGCAAAAACCAGGGGGCTAGCAATCAGCCCCAGCATTTT
cdr3_aa: CASSKNQGASNQPQHF
d_call: NA
j_call: TRBJ1-5
v_call: TRBV21-1
clone_size: few

cdr3_nt: TGTGCCAGCAGTTTGGGACAGGGGGCCTATGGCTACACCTTC
cdr3_aa: CASSLGQGAYGYTF
d_call: TRBD1
j_call: TRBJ1-2
v_call: TRBV28
clone_size: NA

cdr3_nt: TGTGCCAGCAGCTTAGGACCGGGACTCCCGGGGGATACGCAGTATTTT
cdr3_aa: CASSLGPGLPGDTQYF
d_call: NA
j_call: TRBJ2-3
v_call: TRBV7-7
clone_size: NA

cdr3_nt: TGTGCTAGTGGTTTGCGACAGGGGGGAAATTCACCCCTCCACTTT
cdr3_aa: CASGLRQGGNSPLHF
d_call: TRBD1
j_call: TRBJ1-6
v_call: TRBV12-5
clone_size: NA

cdr3_nt: TGCGCCAGCAGCCGTCAGAGACTAGGCGCCTACGAGCAGTACTTC
cdr3_aa: CASSRQRLGAYEQYF
d_call: NA
j_call: TRBJ2-7
v_call: TRBV5-1
clone_size: many

cdr3_nt: TGTGCCAGCAGCTTGGGCGGACTAGCGGGGGGCCCGGGGGATACGCAGTATTTT
cdr3_aa: CASSLGGLAGGPGDTQYF
d_call: TRBD2
j_call: TRBJ2-3
v_call: TRBV5-6
clone_size: NA

cdr3_nt: TGTGCCAGCAGGGGCTCCCTAGCTCTCGATACGCAGTATTTT
cdr3_aa: CASRGSLALDTQYF
d_call: NA
j_call: TRBJ2-3
v_call: TRBV6-5
clone_size: NA

cdr3_nt: TGTGCCAGCAGAGGGACTAGCGGACCTAACAATGAGCAGTTCTTC
cdr3_aa: CASRGTSGPNNEQFF
d_call: TRBD2
j_call: TRBJ2-1
v_call: TRBV28
clone_size: NA

cdr3_nt: TGTGCCAGTAGTGTCGGACAGGGGGCTCAGCAGCCCCAGCATTTT
cdr3_aa: CASSVGQGAQQPQHF
d_call: TRBD1
j_call: TRBJ1-5
v_call: TRBV19
clone_size: NA

cdr3_nt: TGCGCCAGCAGCCAGGCTCGGGGGGCTAGCACAGATACGCAGTATTTT
cdr3_aa: CASSQARGASTDTQYF
d_call: NA
j_call: TRBJ2-3
v_call: TRBV4-3
clone_size: NA

cdr3_nt: TGTGCCAGCAGCCGTCCTCGGGCGGGGGGACGGGAGACCCAGTACTTC
cdr3_aa: CASSRPRAGGRETQYF
d_call: TRBD2
j_call: TRBJ2-5
v_call: TRBV7-6
clone_size: NA

cdr3_nt: TGTGCCTGGAGTGTCGGACAGGCCTTTAATCAGCCCCAGCATTTT
cdr3_aa: CAWSVGQAFNQPQHF
d_call: TRBD1
j_call: TRBJ1-5
v_call: TRBV30
clone_size: few

cdr3_nt: TGTGCCAGCAGCCCCGGACAGGGGCACTATGGCTACACCTTC
cdr3_aa: CASSPGQGHYGYTF
d_call: TRBD1
j_call: TRBJ1-2
v_call: TRBV6-5
clone_size: NA

cdr3_nt: TGTGCCAGCAGCTTGGACAGGAACTATGGCTACACCTTC
cdr3_aa: CASSLDRNYGYTF
d_call: NA
j_call: TRBJ1-2
v_call: TRBV5-5
clone_size: NA

cdr3_nt: TGTGCCAGCAGCTTAGGTGACAGGGAGAACACTGAAGCTTTCTTT
cdr3_aa: CASSLGDRENTEAFF
d_call: TRBD1
j_call: TRBJ1-1
v_call: TRBV13
clone_size: NA

cdr3_nt: TGCGCCAGCAGCTTGGTCAGGGGAGGGACCGGGGAGCTGTTTTTT
cdr3_aa: CASSLVRGGTGELFF
d_call: NA
j_call: TRBJ2-2
v_call: TRBV5-1
clone_size: NA

cdr3_nt: TGTGCCAGCAGCCTACAGGGGGGGACCTACAATGAGCAGTTCTTC
cdr3_aa: CASSLQGGTYNEQFF
d_call: NA
j_call: TRBJ2-1
v_call: TRBV5-4
clone_size: NA

cdr3_nt: TGTGCCAGCAGCCAGCGGACTAGCGGGGTCCGCTCCTACGAGCAGTACTTC
cdr3_aa: CASSQRTSGVRSYEQYF
d_call: TRBD2
j_call: TRBJ2-7
v_call: TRBV3-1/TRBV3-2
clone_size: NA

cdr3_nt: TGTGCCAGCAGCAAAGTCGCCAGGGCGGGAGGAAACACCATATATTTT
cdr3_aa: CASSKVARAGGNTIYF
d_call: NA
j_call: TRBJ1-3
v_call: TRBV21-1
clone_size: few

cdr3_nt: TGTGCCAGCAGCGGACTCGGACACTCTGGAAACACCATATATTTT
cdr3_aa: CASSGLGHSGNTIYF
d_call: NA
j_call: TRBJ1-3
v_call: TRBV9
clone_size: few

cdr3_nt: TGCAGCGCAAAGGTAGACTTGGGCAATCAGCCCCAGCATTTT
cdr3_aa: CSAKVDLGNQPQHF
d_call: NA
j_call: TRBJ1-5
v_call: TRBV29-1
clone_size: NA

cdr3_nt: TGTGCCAGCAGCTTTAGCGGGGGAGGAAACACCGGGGAGCTGTTTTTT
cdr3_aa: CASSFSGGGNTGELFF
d_call: TRBD2
j_call: TRBJ2-2
v_call: TRBV5-4
clone_size: NA

cdr3_nt: TGTGCCAGCAGTTCACCCGGACAGGGTGACTATGGCTACACCTTC
cdr3_aa: CASSSPGQGDYGYTF
d_call: TRBD1
j_call: TRBJ1-2
v_call: TRBV6-2/TRBV6-3
clone_size: NA

cdr3_nt: TGTGCCAGCAGTGAAGGGGGCGGTTACTATAATTCACCCCTCCACTTT
cdr3_aa: CASSEGGGYYNSPLHF
d_call: NA
j_call: TRBJ1-6
v_call: TRBV6-1
clone_size: NA

cdr3_nt: TGTGCCAGCAGCCAAGTACCGACAAGCACAGATACGCAGTATTTT
cdr3_aa: CASSQVPTSTDTQYF
d_call: NA
j_call: TRBJ2-3
v_call: TRBV3-1/TRBV3-2
clone_size: NA

cdr3_nt: TGTGCCATCAGTGAAATGCGAGAGACCCAGTACTTC
cdr3_aa: CAISEMRETQYF
d_call: NA
j_call: TRBJ2-5
v_call: TRBV10-3
clone_size: once

cdr3_nt: TGCGCCAGCAGCCCGACAGGTAGCTCCTATAATTCACCCCTCCACTTT
cdr3_aa: CASSPTGSSYNSPLHF
d_call: NA
j_call: TRBJ1-6
v_call: TRBV4-1
clone_size: NA

cdr3_nt: TGTGCCAGTCAGGGAATGCTGGGGGCGAAACAGCCCCAGCATTTT
cdr3_aa: CASQGMLGAKQPQHF
d_call: NA
j_call: TRBJ1-5
v_call: TRBV2
clone_size: NA

cdr3_nt: TGTGCCACCGATAACAGGGGGGGGACCGGGGAGCTGTTTTTT
cdr3_aa: CATDNRGGTGELFF
d_call: NA
j_call: TRBJ2-2
v_call: TRBV24-1
clone_size: NA

cdr3_nt: TGTGCCAGCAGCTTCGGTACAGTTGATCAGCCCCAGCATTTT
cdr3_aa: CASSFGTVDQPQHF
d_call: NA
j_call: TRBJ1-5
v_call: TRBV7-8
clone_size: few

cdr3_nt: TGTGCCAGCAGCCAAGGGCTGAACTACGGCGAAGAGACCCAGTACTTC
cdr3_aa: CASSQGLNYGEETQYF
d_call: NA
j_call: TRBJ2-5
v_call: TRBV3-1/TRBV3-2
clone_size: NA

cdr3_nt: TGTGCCAGCAGCCTAATGACAGGGCTTAACTATGGCTACACCTTC
cdr3_aa: CASSLMTGLNYGYTF
d_call: TRBD1
j_call: TRBJ1-2
v_call: TRBV3-1/TRBV3-2
clone_size: NA

cdr3_nt: TGTGCCAGCAGTCTTACAGGGGGCGTCTATAATTCACCCCTCCACTTT
cdr3_aa: CASSLTGGVYNSPLHF
d_call: TRBD1
j_call: TRBJ1-6
v_call: TRBV3-1/TRBV3-2
clone_size: NA

cdr3_nt: TGTGCCAGCAGCTTGGGGGCAGGGGATCAGCCCCAGCATTTT
cdr3_aa: CASSLGAGDQPQHF
d_call: NA
j_call: TRBJ1-5
v_call: TRBV5-5
clone_size: NA

cdr3_nt: TGCGCCAGCAGCCAAGCTCCTGCCTCGACTAGCGGGGGGTACAATGAGCAGTTCTTC
cdr3_aa: CASSQAPASTSGGYNEQFF
d_call: TRBD2
j_call: TRBJ2-1
v_call: TRBV4-3
clone_size: NA

cdr3_nt: TGTGCCAGCAGTTTAGCTACTAGCGGGGGGATAGAGACCCAGTACTTC
cdr3_aa: CASSLATSGGIETQYF
d_call: TRBD2
j_call: TRBJ2-5
v_call: TRBV7-9
clone_size: NA

cdr3_nt: TGTGCCAGCAGCCAATATTCTCAGGGTCCCTCCTATAATTCACCCCTCCACTTT
cdr3_aa: CASSQYSQGPSYNSPLHF
d_call: NA
j_call: TRBJ1-6
v_call: TRBV3-1/TRBV3-2
clone_size: NA

cdr3_nt: TGTGCCAGCAGCGCCGGACAGTCGAATGGCTACACCTTC
cdr3_aa: CASSAGQSNGYTF
d_call: NA
j_call: TRBJ1-2
v_call: TRBV9
clone_size: NA

cdr3_nt: TGTGCCAGCAGTGGGAGTTACGAGCAGTACTTC
cdr3_aa: CASSGSYEQYF
d_call: NA
j_call: TRBJ2-7
v_call: TRBV28
clone_size: NA

cdr3_nt: TGCGCCAGCAGCTTGGCGGGAACCCAAGAGACCCAGTACTTC
cdr3_aa: CASSLAGTQETQYF
d_call: NA
j_call: TRBJ2-5
v_call: TRBV5-1
clone_size: NA

cdr3_nt: TGCGCCAGCAGCCCGGAGGGCGCGGGGGCCACAGATACGCAGTATTTT
cdr3_aa: CASSPEGAGATDTQYF
d_call: NA
j_call: TRBJ2-3
v_call: TRBV5-1
clone_size: NA

cdr3_nt: TGTGCCACCCCAAAACTACAGGGGGAGGGGGGCTACACCTTC
cdr3_aa: CATPKLQGEGGYTF
d_call: TRBD1
j_call: TRBJ1-2
v_call: TRBV24-1
clone_size: NA

cdr3_nt: TGTGCCAGCAGGGCCTACAGGGCTGAAGCTTTCTTT
cdr3_aa: CASRAYRAEAFF
d_call: NA
j_call: TRBJ1-1
v_call: TRBV12-3/TRBV12-4
clone_size: once